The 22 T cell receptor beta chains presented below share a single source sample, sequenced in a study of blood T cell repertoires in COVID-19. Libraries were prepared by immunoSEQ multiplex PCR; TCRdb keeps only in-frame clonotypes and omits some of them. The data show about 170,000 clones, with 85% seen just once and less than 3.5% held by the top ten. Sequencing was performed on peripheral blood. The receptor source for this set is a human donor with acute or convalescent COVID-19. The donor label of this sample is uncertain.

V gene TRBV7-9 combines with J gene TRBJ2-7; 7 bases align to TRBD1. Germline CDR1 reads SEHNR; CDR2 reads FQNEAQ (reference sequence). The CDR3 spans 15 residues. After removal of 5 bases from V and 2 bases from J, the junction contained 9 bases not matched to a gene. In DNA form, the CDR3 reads TGTGCCAGCAGCCCACGGACAGGATCTCCCTACGAGCAGTACTTC. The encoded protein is CASSPRTGSPYEQYF.

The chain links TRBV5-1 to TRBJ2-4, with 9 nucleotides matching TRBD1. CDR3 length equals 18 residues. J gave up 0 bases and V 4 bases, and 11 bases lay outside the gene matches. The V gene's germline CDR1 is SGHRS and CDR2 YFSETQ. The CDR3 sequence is CASSRGQGGSVAKNIQYF. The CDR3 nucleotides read TGCGCCAGCAGCAGGGGACAGGGCGGGTCCGTAGCCAAAAACATTCAGTACTTC.

This chain's CDR3 is CASSQAIAGDKQFF. In DNA, the CDR3 is TGCGCCAGCAGCCAAGCCATAGCGGGGGACAAGCAGTTCTTC. J is TRBJ2-1 and V is TRBV4-1; 9 positions match TRBD2. The germline gives CDR1 MGHRA, CDR2 YSYEKL. V was clipped by 1 base and J by 11 bases; unmatched bases: 6. The CDR3 loop spans 14 amino acids.

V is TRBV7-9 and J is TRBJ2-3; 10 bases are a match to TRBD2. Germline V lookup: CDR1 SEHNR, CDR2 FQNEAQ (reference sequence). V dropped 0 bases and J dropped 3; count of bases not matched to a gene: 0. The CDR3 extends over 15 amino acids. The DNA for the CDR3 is TGTGCCAGCAGCTTAGCGGGACTAGCGACAGATACGCAGTATTTT. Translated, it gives CASSLAGLATDTQYF.

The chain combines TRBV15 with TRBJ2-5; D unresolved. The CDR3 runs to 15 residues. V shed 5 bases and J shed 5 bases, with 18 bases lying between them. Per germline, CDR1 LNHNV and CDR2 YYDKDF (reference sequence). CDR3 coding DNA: TGTGCCACCAGCTCTAGGAAGGCTTATATTGAGACCCAGTACTTC. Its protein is CATSSRKAYIETQYF.

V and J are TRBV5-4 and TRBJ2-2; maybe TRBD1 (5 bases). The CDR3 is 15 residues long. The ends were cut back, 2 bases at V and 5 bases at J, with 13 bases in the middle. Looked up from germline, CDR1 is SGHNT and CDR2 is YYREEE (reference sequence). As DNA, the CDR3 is TGTGCCAGCAGCTTTAAGGCCAGGGCGACCGGGGAGCTGTTTTTT. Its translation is CASSFKARATGELFF.

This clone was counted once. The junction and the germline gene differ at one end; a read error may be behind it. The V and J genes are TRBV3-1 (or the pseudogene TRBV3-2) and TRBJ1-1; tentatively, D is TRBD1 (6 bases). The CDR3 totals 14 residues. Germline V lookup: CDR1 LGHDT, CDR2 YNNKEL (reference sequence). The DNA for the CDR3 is TGTGCCAGCAGCCAAGTTCAAGGCAGGGGTCCCCCGCACTTT. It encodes CASSQVQGRGPPHF.

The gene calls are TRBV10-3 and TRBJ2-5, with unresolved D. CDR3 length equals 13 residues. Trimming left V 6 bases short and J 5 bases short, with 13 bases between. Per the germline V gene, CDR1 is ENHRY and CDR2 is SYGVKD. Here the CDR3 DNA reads TGTGCCATCAGGGCCCCACCGTCCGAGACCCAGTACTTC. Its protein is CAIRAPPSETQYF.

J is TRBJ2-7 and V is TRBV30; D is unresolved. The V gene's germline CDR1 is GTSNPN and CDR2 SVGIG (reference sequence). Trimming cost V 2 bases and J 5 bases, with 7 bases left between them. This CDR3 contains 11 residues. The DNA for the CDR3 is TGTGCCTGGAGTTTCAAAAACGAGCAGTACTTC. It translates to CAWSFKNEQYF. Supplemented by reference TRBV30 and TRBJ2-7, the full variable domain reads SQTIHQWPATLVQPVGSPLSLECTVEGTSNPNLYWYRQAAGRGLQLLFYSVGIGQISSEVPQNLSASRPQDRQFILSSKKLLLSDSGFYLCAWSFKNEQYFGPGTRLTVT.

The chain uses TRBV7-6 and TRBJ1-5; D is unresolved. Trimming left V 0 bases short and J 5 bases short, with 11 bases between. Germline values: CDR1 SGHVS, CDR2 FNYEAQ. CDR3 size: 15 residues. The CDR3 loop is CASSLAAQGDQPQHF. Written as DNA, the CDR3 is TGTGCCAGCAGCTTAGCAGCCCAAGGAGATCAGCCCCAGCATTTT.

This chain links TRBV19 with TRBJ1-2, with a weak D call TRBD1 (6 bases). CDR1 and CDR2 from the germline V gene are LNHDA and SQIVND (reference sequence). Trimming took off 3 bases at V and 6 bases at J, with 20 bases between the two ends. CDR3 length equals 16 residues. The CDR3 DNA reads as TGTGCCAGTAGTATGCGGACCACAGGGAGTGTCGATGGCTACACCTTC. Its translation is CASSMRTTGSVDGYTF.

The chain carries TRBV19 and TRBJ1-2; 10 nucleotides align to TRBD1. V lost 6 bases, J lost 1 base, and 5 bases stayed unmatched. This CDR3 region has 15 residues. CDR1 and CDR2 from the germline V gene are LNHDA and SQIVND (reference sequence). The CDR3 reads CASSHGQGVNYGYTF. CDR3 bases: TGTGCCAGTAGCCATGGACAGGGGGTTAACTATGGCTACACCTTC.

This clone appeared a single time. This chain's CDR3 is CASSSHPRTEAFF. The CDR3 bases are TGTGCCAGCAGTTCCCACCCCCGGACTGAAGCTTTCTTT. The chain has TRBV6-2 or TRBV6-3 and TRBJ1-1; D is unresolved. V shed 4 bases and J shed 5 bases, with 11 bases lying between them. The germline V gene has CDR1 MNHEY and CDR2 SVGEGT. CDR3 length: 13 residues.

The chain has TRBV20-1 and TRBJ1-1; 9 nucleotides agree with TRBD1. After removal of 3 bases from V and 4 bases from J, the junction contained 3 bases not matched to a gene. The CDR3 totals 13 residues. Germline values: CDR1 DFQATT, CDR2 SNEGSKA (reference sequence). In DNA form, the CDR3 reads TGCAGTGCTAGTGACAGGGGGATCACTGAAGCTTTCTTT. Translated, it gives CSASDRGITEAFF.

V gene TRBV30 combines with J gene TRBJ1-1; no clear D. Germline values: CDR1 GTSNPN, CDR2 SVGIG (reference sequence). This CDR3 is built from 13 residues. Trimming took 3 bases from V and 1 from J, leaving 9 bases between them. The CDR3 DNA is TGTGCCTGGAGCACAGAGGGGAACACTGAAGCTTTCTTT. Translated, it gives CAWSTEGNTEAFF. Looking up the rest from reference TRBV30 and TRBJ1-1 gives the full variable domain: SQTIHQWPATLVQPVGSPLSLECTVEGTSNPNLYWYRQAAGRGLQLLFYSVGIGQISSEVPQNLSASRPQDRQFILSSKKLLLSDSGFYLCAWSTEGNTEAFFGQGTRLTVV.

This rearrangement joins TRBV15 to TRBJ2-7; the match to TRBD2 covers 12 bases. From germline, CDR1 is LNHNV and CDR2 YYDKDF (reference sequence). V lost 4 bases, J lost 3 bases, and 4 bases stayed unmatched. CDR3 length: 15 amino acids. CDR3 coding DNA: TGTGCCACCAGCAAAGGACTAGCGGGGATCTACGAGCAGTACTTC. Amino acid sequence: CATSKGLAGIYEQYF.

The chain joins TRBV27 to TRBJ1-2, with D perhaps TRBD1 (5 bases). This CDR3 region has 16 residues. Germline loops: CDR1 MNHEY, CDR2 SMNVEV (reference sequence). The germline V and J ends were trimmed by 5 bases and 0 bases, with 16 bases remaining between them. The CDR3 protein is CASSPLDSLPNYGYTF. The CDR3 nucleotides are TGTGCCAGCAGTCCTCTCGACAGCCTACCTAACTATGGCTACACCTTC.

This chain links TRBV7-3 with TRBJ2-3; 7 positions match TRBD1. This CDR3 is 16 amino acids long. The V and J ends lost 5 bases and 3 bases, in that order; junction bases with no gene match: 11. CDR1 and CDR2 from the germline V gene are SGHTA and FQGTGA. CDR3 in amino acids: CASSPGFQGVTDTQYF. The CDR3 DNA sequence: TGTGCCAGCAGCCCCGGCTTTCAGGGGGTAACAGATACGCAGTATTTT.

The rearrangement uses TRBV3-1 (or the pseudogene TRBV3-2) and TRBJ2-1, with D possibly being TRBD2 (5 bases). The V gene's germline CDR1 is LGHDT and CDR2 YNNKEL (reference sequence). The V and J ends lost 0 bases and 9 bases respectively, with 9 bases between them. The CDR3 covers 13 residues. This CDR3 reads CASSQELVGEQFF. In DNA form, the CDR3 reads TGTGCCAGCAGCCAAGAACTAGTTGGTGAGCAGTTCTTC.

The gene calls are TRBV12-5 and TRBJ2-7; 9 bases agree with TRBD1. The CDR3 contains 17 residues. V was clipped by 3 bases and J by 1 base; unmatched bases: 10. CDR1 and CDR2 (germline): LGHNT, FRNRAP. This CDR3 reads CASGFTPGQGFSYEQYF. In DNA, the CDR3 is TGTGCTAGTGGTTTCACACCGGGACAGGGTTTTTCCTACGAGCAGTACTTC.

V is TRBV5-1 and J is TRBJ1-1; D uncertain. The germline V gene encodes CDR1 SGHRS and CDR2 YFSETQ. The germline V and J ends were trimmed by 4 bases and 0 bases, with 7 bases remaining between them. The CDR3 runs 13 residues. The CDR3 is CASSEGLNTEAFF. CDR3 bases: TGCGCCAGCAGCGAGGGATTGAACACTGAAGCTTTCTTT. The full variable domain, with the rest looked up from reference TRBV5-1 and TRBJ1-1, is KAGVTQTPRYLIKTRGQQVTLSCSPISGHRSVSWYQQTPGQGLQFLFEYFSETQRNKGNFPGRFSGRQFSNSRSEMNVSTLELGDSALYLCASSEGLNTEAFFGQGTRLTVV.

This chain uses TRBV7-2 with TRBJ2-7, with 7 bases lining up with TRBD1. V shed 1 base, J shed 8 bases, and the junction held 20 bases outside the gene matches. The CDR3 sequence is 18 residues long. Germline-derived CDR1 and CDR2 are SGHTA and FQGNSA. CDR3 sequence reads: CASSLDPPTGAALVKQYF. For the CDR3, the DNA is TGTGCCAGCAGCTTAGATCCCCCTACAGGGGCCGCGTTAGTGAAGCAGTACTTC.